Sequencing of this TCR beta chain was carried out in a study of T cell responses to AZD1222 COVID-19 vaccine. Study observations and caveats: Spike as a whole was targeted by vaccine-associated CD4 TCRs, dominant at 160-218 and 743-854. Spike-specific TCRs gained breadth and depth after people received two AZD1222 doses. Among AZD1222 vaccinees, only six were seropositive at baseline.

Produced via immunoSEQ multiplex PCR; TCRdb's table is partial and in-frame only. The profile shows about 120,000 clones, 85% to 90% of them singletons. As for this clone: Its antigen remains unknown.

This CDR3 contains 15 residues. The V gene lost 7 bases and the J gene lost 0 bases, with 14 bases spanning the gap. Samples with a second dose at about 4 or about 12 weeks were pooled together. This chain links TRBV5-3 with TRBJ1-3; D uncertain. TRBV5-3 is an ORF, and what it does is uncertain. The sequence was obtained from an adult who received the AZD1222 COVID-19 vaccine. The sample consisted of peripheral blood, taken 28 days after the second AZD1222 dose. The CDR3 region is CARPYPGPSGNTIYF. CDR3 nucleotides: TGTGCCAGACCTTACCCGGGCCCCTCTGGAAACACCATATATTTT.